Below are 24 T cell receptor beta chains sequenced from a single sample in a study of post-analysis software for immune sequencing data. Broader study findings: Higher frequency in patients than in controls was seen for 5 or 6 TRBV segments, with TRBV5-6, TRBV5-1 and TRBV20-1 among them.

These receptors have no identified antigens. TCR beta cDNA libraries had unique molecular identifiers. Each CDR3 protein gets one entry after TCRdb re-called the PCR reads with MiXCR. The sample carries about 540,000 distinct CDR3 sequences, around 36% recorded once. The specimen was blood. The receptors here all came from a girl aged 2 to 17 with multiple sclerosis.

The chain carries TRBV10-3 and TRBJ1-2; D unresolved. Trimming removed 10 bases at V and 5 bases at J, with 17 bases between. This CDR3 has 13 residues. The germline V gene has CDR1 ENHRY and CDR2 SYGVKD. This CDR3 reads CATGGFEGYGYTF. In DNA, the CDR3 is TGTGCCACCGGAGGGTTTGAAGGATATGGCTACACCTTC.

Regarding this clonotype: One end of the junction varies from germline; a read error may be responsible. J is TRBJ1-1 and V is TRBV18; tentatively, D is TRBD1 (6 bases). Looked up from germline, CDR1 is KGHSH and CDR2 is LQKENI. The CDR3 is 16 amino acids. This CDR3 is CASSPFEQTGNTEAFF. Here the CDR3 DNA reads TGCGCCAGCTCACCGTTCGAACAGACAGGGAACACTGAAGCTTTCTTT.

V usage is TRBV12-3 or TRBV12-4 and J usage is TRBJ2-1; 9 bases are shared with TRBD1. Unmatched junction bases numbered 4, after V lost 1 base and J lost 6 bases. The CDR3 loop spans 15 amino acids. The CDR3 sequence is CASSLVGTGTNEQFF. The DNA of the CDR3 is TGTGCCAGCAGTTTAGTCGGGACAGGGACCAATGAGCAGTTCTTC.

CDR3 nucleotides: TGCAGTGCTAGAGATTTGGTCCGTGTGAGCGGGGCCAACGTCCTGACTTTC. Amino acids: CSARDLVRVSGANVLTF. This chain connects TRBV20-1 to TRBJ2-6, with D unclear. The CDR3 spans 17 residues. Per germline, CDR1 DFQATT and CDR2 SNEGSKA (reference sequence). Between the trimmed V and J ends, which lost 0 bases and 4 bases, there was a span of 16 bases.

The sample holds a few counts of this clonotype. V gene TRBV9 combines with J gene TRBJ2-5; 10 nucleotides agree with TRBD1. This CDR3 comprises 16 residues. Trimming cost V 1 base and J 5 bases; bases outside gene matches: 8. Germline V gene lookup returns CDR1 SGDLS and CDR2 YYNGEE. The chain's CDR3 is CASSVRTGGSGETQYF. The DNA of the CDR3 is TGTGCCAGCAGCGTAAGGACAGGGGGGTCGGGGGAGACCCAGTACTTC.

The chain is built from TRBV28 and TRBJ1-2; D gene uncertain. The CDR3 sequence is 14 residues long. Germline CDR1 MDHEN, CDR2 SYDVKM. The V and J ends lost 2 bases and 6 bases respectively, with 13 bases between them. The CDR3: CASSLNPGRNGYTF. CDR3 coding DNA: TGTGCCAGCAGTTTAAACCCCGGACGGAATGGCTACACCTTC.

The chain combines TRBV27 with TRBJ2-7, with D maybe TRBD2 (6 bases). There are 15 residues in the CDR3. Trimming pared 1 base from V and 6 bases from J, leaving 16 bases between. Germline loops: CDR1 MNHEY, CDR2 SMNVEV (reference sequence). The CDR3, as DNA: TGTGCCAGCAGTTTATGGGTAGGGAAAGCGGGCGAGCAGTACTTC. This translates into CASSLWVGKAGEQYF.

This chain connects TRBV6-1 to TRBJ1-6, with D maybe TRBD1 (5 bases). Germline V lookup: CDR1 MNHNS, CDR2 SASEGT. The CDR3 consists of 16 residues. V gave up 5 bases and J gave up 7 bases, with 18 bases separating them. The CDR3 DNA follows: TGTGCCAGCAGTCCCCGAGTGGGGCAGGTGAATTCACCCCTCCACTTT. Its translation is CASSPRVGQVNSPLHF.

This clonotype has more than one count but fewer than ten. The V and J genes are TRBV7-9 and TRBJ2-3; D remains unclear. The CDR3 contains 13 residues. The V gene lost 5 bases and the J gene lost 1 base, with 7 bases spanning the gap. The germline V gene encodes CDR1 SEHNR and CDR2 FQNEAQ (reference sequence). This CDR3 reads CASSPLRTDTQYF. The DNA for the CDR3 is TGTGCCAGCAGCCCGTTGCGCACAGATACGCAGTATTTT. The whole variable domain, filled in from reference TRBV7-9 and TRBJ2-3, reads DTGVSQNPRHKITKRGQNVTFRCDPISEHNRLYWYRQTLGQGPEFLTYFQNEAQLEKSRLLSDRFSAERPKGSFSTLEIQRTEQGDSAMYLCASSPLRTDTQYFGPGTRLTVL.

Of note for this clonotype: A single base separates this from a much larger clone, so it may be a read error. This rearrangement joins TRBV10-3 to TRBJ2-7; D assignment may be TRBD1 or TRBD2 (6 bases each). CDR3 length equals 13 residues. Germline lookup yields CDR1 ENHRY and CDR2 SYGVKD. The V and J ends lost 6 bases and 4 bases respectively, with 13 bases between them. The chain's CDR3 is CAIREGQGYEQYF. The CDR3 DNA follows: TGTGCCATCAGGGAGGGACAAGGTTACGAGCAGTACTTC.

This clonotype showed up just a few times. The chain couples TRBV20-1 to TRBJ1-2; possible D gene TRBD1, 6 bases. The germline V gene encodes CDR1 DFQATT and CDR2 SNEGSKA (reference sequence). The CDR3 has 12 amino acids. V gave up 6 bases and J gave up 1 base, with 9 bases separating them. The CDR3 sequence: CSATGFNYGYTF. In DNA form, the CDR3 reads TGCAGTGCGACAGGCTTTAACTATGGCTACACCTTC.

This clonotype was seen more than once but under ten times. This chain links TRBV25-1 with TRBJ2-1; D is ambiguous. This CDR3 comprises 12 residues. Per the germline V gene, CDR1 is MGHDK and CDR2 is SYGVNS. V dropped 1 base and J dropped 8 bases, with 6 bases sitting between them. The CDR3 DNA reads TGTGCCAGCAGTGAATCGGGCTATGAGCAGTTCTTC. Its translation is CASSESGYEQFF.

This clonotype was found a few times. The chain couples TRBV12-3 or TRBV12-4 to TRBJ1-5, with D possibly TRBD1 on 6 matching bases. Trimming stripped 6 bases from V and 4 bases from J, with 16 bases between. The CDR3 totals 15 residues. In DNA form, the CDR3 reads TGTGCCAGCAGCAACTCTGGAGGGGGGAATCAGCCCCAGCATTTT. Translating gives CASSNSGGGNQPQHF.

This clonotype was seen a few times. This sequence joins TRBV20-1 and TRBJ2-5; TRBD2 aligns across 13 bases. J was trimmed by 1 base and V by 5 bases; bases with no gene match: 10. Germline V gene data show CDR1 as DFQATT and CDR2 as SNEGSKA (reference sequence). The CDR3 contains 17 residues. The DNA for the CDR3 is TGCAGTGCTGGGAGACTAGCGGGGGGACTTTTCCAAGAGACCCAGTACTTC. Its translation: CSAGRLAGGLFQETQYF.

Only a few counts were recorded for this clonotype. The chain joins TRBV7-2 to TRBJ2-7; 15 nucleotides agree with TRBD2. The CDR3 sequence is 15 residues long. Germline CDR1 reads SGHTA; CDR2 reads FQGNSA. With 6 bases clipped from V and 2 bases from J, the junction kept 2 bases outside the gene matches. CDR3 sequence (DNA): TGTGCCAGCAGTCGGACTAGCGGGGGGGCCTACGAGCAGTACTTC. Translated, it gives CASSRTSGGAYEQYF.

This clonotype came up a few times. V gene TRBV4-1 combines with J gene TRBJ2-2, with D perhaps TRBD1 or TRBD2 (6 bases each). The V end lost 3 bases, the J end lost 0 bases, and 17 bases lay between the germline ends. CDR3 length: 18 amino acids. Germline V gene lookup returns CDR1 MGHRA and CDR2 YSYEKL. CDR3: CASSQDLGGRANTGELFF. CDR3 bases: TGCGCCAGCAGCCAGGACCTGGGGGGCAGGGCGAACACCGGGGAGCTGTTTTTT.

This clonotype appeared a few times. This chain connects TRBV28 to TRBJ2-1; 7 bases fit TRBD2. The J call is uncertain, as TRBJ2-7 better fits the DNA end. Germline loops: CDR1 MDHEN, CDR2 SYDVKM. This CDR3 has 13 residues. CDR3 in DNA: TGTGCCAGCAGTTTGACTAGCTGGGGGGAGCAGTACTTC. Translated: CASSLTSWGEQYF.

This chain joins TRBV20-1 and TRBJ2-1, with D possibly TRBD1 on 6 matching bases. The germline CDR1 and CDR2 sequences are DFQATT and SNEGSKA (reference sequence). The V and J ends lost 2 bases and 6 bases respectively, with 17 bases between them. This CDR3 is 15 amino acids long. The CDR3 sequence: CSARSGTRVPNEQFF. CDR3 DNA: TGCAGTGCTAGATCCGGGACAAGAGTTCCCAATGAGCAGTTCTTC.

The rearrangement uses TRBV7-9 and TRBJ2-7; 11 bases agree with TRBD2. Germline V gives CDR1 SEHNR, CDR2 FQNEAQ (reference sequence). V was clipped by 4 bases and J by 6 bases; unmatched bases: 8. The CDR3 extends over 15 amino acids. The CDR3: CASSSIAGGPLEQYF. DNA for the CDR3: TGTGCCAGCAGCTCTATAGCGGGGGGGCCACTCGAGCAGTACTTC.

As regards this clonotype: At one end, the junction sequence differs from germline, possibly due to a read error. V and J are TRBV4-1 and TRBJ2-1; 9 positions agree with TRBD2. Germline lookup yields CDR1 MGHRA and CDR2 YSYEKL. There are 18 residues in the CDR3. For the CDR3, the DNA is TGTGCCAGCAGCCCGGAGGGCGGGGGGGACCTCTCCTACAATGAGCAGTTCTTC. It specifies CASSPEGGGDLSYNEQFF.

This clonotype is a singleton in its sample. The rearrangement uses TRBV27 and TRBJ2-2, with TRBD1 matching 8 bases. V gave up 7 bases and J gave up 3 bases; unmatched junction bases: 16. From germline, CDR1 is MNHEY and CDR2 SMNVEV (reference sequence). The CDR3 extends over 18 amino acids. This CDR3 reads CASTLFWDRTRDTGELFF. CDR3 DNA sequence: TGTGCCAGCACCTTATTCTGGGACAGGACTCGAGACACCGGGGAGCTGTTTTTT.

This clonotype was found a few times. The rearrangement joins TRBV6-1 to TRBJ2-1, with TRBD2 identical over 12 bases. Germline CDR1 and CDR2: MNHNS and SASEGT. J was trimmed by 8 bases and V by 7 bases; bases with no gene match: 6. This CDR3 comprises 14 residues. The CDR3 bases are TGTGCCAGCAAATCTAGCGGGGGGGCCGATGAGCAGTTCTTC. Protein product: CASKSSGGADEQFF.

In its sample, this clonotype was seen a few times. This chain uses TRBV9 with TRBJ1-1, with 7 bases that match TRBD1. This CDR3 has 14 amino acids. The junction had 5 bases not matched to a gene; V was cut back by 2 bases and J by 4 bases. Germline lookup yields CDR1 SGDLS and CDR2 YYNGEE. CDR3 coding DNA: TGTGCCAGCAGCGTCAGGGGGGGGGGCACTGAAGCTTTCTTT. The encoded protein is CASSVRGGGTEAFF.

The rearrangement links TRBV18 to TRBJ2-5, with TRBD1 matching 7 bases. V shed 3 bases and J 2 bases; nucleotides not matched to a gene: 9. The CDR3 runs 16 residues. Germline V gene data show CDR1 as KGHSH and CDR2 as LQKENI. CDR3 residues: CASSPLSPGQQETQYF. The DNA for the CDR3 is TGTGCCAGCTCACCGCTAAGCCCGGGACAGCAAGAGACCCAGTACTTC.